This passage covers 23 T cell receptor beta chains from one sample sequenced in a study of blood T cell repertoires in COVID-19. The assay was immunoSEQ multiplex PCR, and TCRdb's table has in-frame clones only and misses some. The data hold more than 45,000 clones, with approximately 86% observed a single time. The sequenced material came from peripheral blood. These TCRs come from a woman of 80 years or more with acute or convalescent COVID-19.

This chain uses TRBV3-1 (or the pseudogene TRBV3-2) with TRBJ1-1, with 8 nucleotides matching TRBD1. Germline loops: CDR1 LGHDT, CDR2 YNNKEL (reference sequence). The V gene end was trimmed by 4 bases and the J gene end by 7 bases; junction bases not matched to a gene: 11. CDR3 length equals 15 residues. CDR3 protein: CASSPYPDRVFEAFF. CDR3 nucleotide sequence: TGTGCCAGCAGCCCCTACCCGGACAGGGTTTTTGAAGCTTTCTTT.

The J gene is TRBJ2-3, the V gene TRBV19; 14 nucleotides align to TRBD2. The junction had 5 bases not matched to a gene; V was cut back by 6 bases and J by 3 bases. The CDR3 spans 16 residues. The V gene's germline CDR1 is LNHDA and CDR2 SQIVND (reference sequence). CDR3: CASSGLAGGNTDTQYF. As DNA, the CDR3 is TGTGCCAGTAGCGGACTAGCGGGGGGCAATACAGATACGCAGTATTTT.

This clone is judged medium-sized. The CDR3 DNA reads as TGTGCCAGCTCACCTTACGGACAGGGGAGGACTGAAGCTTTCTTT. Protein: CASSPYGQGRTEAFF. The chain joins TRBV18 to TRBJ1-1, with 9 bases identical to TRBD1. V dropped 3 bases and J dropped 5; count of bases not matched to a gene: 7. This CDR3 region has 15 residues. Germline V gene sequence: CDR1 KGHSH, CDR2 LQKENI.

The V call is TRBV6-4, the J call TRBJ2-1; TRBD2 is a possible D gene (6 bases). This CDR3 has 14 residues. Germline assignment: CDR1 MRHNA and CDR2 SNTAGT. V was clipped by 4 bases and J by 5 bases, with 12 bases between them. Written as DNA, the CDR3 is TGTGCCAGCAGTGGGGAGGCGGGGCACAATGAGCAGTTCTTC. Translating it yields CASSGEAGHNEQFF.

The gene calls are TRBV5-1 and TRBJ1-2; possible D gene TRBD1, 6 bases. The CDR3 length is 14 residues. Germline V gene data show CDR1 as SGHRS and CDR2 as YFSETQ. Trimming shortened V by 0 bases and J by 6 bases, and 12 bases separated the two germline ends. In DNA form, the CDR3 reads TGCGCCAGCAGCTTGGACGTCAGGGGAGATGGCTACACCTTC. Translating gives CASSLDVRGDGYTF.

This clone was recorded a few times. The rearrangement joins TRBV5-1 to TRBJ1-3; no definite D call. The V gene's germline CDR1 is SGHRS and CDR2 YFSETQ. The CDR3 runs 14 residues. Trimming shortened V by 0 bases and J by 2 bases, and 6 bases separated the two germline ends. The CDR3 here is CASSLAGTGNTIYF. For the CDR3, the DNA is TGCGCCAGCAGCTTGGCGGGAACTGGAAACACCATATATTTT. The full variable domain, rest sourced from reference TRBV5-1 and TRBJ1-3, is KAGVTQTPRYLIKTRGQQVTLSCSPISGHRSVSWYQQTPGQGLQFLFEYFSETQRNKGNFPGRFSGRQFSNSRSEMNVSTLELGDSALYLCASSLAGTGNTIYFGEGSWLTVV.

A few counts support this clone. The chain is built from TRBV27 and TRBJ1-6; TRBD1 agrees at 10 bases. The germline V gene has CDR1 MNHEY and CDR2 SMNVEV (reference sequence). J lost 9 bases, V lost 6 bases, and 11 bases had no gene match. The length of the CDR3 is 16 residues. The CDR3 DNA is TGTGCCAGCAGCGCAAGACAGGGGGCTACCTTTTCACCCCTCCACTTT. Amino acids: CASSARQGATFSPLHF.

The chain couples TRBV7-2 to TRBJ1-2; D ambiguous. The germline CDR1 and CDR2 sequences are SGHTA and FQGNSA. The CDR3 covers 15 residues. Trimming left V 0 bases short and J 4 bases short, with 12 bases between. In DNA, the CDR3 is TGTGCCAGCAGCTTAGCGTCGGGTACCGGCTATGGCTACACCTTC. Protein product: CASSLASGTGYGYTF.

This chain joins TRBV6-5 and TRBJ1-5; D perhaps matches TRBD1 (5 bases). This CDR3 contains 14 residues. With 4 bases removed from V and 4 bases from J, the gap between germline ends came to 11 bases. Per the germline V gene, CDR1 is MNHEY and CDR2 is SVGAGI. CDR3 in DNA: TGTGCCAGCAGTTCGGCTCCAGGGAATCAGCCCCAGCATTTT. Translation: CASSSAPGNQPQHF.

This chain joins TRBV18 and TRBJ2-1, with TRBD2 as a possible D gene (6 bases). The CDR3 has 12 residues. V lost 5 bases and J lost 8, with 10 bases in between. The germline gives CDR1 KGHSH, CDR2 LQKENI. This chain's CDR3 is CASSETGDEQFF. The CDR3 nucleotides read TGTGCCAGCTCAGAGACGGGGGATGAGCAGTTCTTC. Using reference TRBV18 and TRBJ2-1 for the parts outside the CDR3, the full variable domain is NAGVMQNPRHLVRRRGQEARLRCSPMKGHSHVYWYRQLPEEGLKFMVYLQKENIIDESGMPKERFSAEFPKEGPSILRIQQVVRGDSAAYFCASSETGDEQFFGPGTRLTVL.

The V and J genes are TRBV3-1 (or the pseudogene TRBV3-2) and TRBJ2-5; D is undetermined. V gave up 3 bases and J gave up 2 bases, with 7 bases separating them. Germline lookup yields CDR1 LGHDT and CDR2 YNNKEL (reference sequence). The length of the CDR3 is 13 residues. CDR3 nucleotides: TGTGCCAGCAGCCAGATGAGTCAAGAGACCCAGTACTTC. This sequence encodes CASSQMSQETQYF.

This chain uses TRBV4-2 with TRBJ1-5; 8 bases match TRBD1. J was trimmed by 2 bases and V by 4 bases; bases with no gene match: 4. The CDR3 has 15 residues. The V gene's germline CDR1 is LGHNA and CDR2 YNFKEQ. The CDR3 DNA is TGTGCCAGCAGCCTCGGACAGGGCGGCAATCAGCCCCAGCATTTT. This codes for CASSLGQGGNQPQHF.

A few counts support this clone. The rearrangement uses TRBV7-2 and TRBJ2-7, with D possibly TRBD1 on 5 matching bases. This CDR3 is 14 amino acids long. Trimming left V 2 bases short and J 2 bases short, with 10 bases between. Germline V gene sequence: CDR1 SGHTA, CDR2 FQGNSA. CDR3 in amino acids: CASSLQGRTYEQYF. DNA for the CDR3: TGTGCCAGCAGCTTACAGGGTAGGACCTACGAGCAGTACTTC.

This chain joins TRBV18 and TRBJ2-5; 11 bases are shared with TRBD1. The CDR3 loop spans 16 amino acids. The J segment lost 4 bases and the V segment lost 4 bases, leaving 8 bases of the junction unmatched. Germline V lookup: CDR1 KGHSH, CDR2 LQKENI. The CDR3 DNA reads TGTGCCAGCTCACAACAGGGACAGGGGGTTGTAGAGACCCAGTACTTC. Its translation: CASSQQGQGVVETQYF.

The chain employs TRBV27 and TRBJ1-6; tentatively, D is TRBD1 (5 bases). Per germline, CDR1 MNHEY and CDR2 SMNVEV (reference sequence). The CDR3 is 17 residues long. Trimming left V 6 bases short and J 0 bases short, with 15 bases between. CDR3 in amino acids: CASRARQGGSYNSPLHF. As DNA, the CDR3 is TGTGCCAGCAGAGCCCGGCAGGGAGGCTCCTATAATTCACCCCTCCACTTT.

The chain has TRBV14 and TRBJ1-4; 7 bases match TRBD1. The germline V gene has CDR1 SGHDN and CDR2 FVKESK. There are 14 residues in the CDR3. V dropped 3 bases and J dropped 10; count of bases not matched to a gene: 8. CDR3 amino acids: CASSHLQGTGKLFF. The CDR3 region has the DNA TGTGCCAGCAGCCATTTACAGGGGACGGGAAAACTGTTTTTT.

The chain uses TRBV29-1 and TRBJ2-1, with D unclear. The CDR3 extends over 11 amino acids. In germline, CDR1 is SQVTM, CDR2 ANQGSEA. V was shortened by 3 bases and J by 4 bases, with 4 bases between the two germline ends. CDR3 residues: CSVDRYNEQFF. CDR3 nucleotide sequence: TGCAGCGTTGACAGGTACAATGAGCAGTTCTTC.

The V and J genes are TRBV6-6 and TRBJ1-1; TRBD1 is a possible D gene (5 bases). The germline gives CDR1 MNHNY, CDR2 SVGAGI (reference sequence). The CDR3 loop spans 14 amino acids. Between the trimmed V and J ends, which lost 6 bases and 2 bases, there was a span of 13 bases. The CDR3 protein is CASSWATGNTEAFF. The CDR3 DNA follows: TGTGCCAGCAGCTGGGCTACAGGTAACACTGAAGCTTTCTTT.

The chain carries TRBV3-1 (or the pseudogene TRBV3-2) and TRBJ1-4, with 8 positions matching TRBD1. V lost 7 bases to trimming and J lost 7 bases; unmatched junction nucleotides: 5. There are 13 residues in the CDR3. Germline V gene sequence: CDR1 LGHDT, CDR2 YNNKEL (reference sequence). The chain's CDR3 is CASKDREREKLFF. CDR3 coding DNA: TGTGCCAGCAAGGACAGGGAGCGTGAAAAACTGTTTTTT.

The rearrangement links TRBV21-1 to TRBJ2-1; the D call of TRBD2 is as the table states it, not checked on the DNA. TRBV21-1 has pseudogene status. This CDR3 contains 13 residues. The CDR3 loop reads CASSKARGGEQFF. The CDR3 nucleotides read TGTGCCAGCAGCAAAGCGAGGGGGGGTGAGCAGTTCTTC.

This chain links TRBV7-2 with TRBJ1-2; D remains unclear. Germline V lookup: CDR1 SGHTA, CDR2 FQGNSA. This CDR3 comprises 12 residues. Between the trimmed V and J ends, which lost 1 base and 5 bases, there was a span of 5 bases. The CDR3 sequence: CASSLGGYGYTF. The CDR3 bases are TGTGCCAGCAGCTTAGGAGGGTATGGCTACACCTTC.

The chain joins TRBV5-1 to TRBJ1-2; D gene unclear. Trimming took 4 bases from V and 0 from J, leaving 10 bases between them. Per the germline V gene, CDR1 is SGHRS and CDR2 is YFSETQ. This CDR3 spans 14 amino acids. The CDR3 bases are TGCGCCAGCAGCCTGGGTACGGCTAACTATGGCTACACCTTC. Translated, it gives CASSLGTANYGYTF.

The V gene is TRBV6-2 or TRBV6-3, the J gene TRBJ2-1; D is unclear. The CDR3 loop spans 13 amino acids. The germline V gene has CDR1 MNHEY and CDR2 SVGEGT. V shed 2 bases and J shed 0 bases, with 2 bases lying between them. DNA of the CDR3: TGTGCCAGCAGTTACCTCTCCTACAATGAGCAGTTCTTC. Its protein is CASSYLSYNEQFF.